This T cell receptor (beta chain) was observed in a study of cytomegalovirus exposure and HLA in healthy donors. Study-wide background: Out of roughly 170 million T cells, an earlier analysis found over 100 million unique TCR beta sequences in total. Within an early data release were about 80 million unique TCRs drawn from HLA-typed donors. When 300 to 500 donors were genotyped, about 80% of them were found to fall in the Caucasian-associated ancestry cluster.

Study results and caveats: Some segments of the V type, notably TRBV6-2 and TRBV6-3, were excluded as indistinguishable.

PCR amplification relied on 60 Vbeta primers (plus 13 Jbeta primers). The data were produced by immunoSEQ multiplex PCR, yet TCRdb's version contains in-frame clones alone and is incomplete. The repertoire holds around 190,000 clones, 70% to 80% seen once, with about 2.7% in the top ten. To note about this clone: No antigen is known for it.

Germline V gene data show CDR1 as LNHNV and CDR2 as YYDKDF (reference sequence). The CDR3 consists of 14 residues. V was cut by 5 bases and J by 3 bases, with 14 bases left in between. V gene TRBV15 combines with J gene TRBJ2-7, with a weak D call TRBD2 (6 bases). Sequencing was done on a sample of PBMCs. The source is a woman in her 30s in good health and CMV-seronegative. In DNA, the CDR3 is TGTGCCACCAGCGTTAGCGGCAGCGACTACGAGCAGTACTTC. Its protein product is CATSVSGSDYEQYF.